The rows below give T cell receptor beta chains drawn from one sample of a study of technical replicates of blood from a few donors. The data were produced by immunoSEQ multiplex PCR, yet TCRdb's version contains in-frame clones alone and is incomplete. This sample has 76,000 or so clones, with roughly 90% found just once. The sequencing sample was made of T cells isolated from PBMCs. The source of these receptors is a human donor in good health. CDR3s include the opening cysteine and the closing phenylalanine or tryptophan. D genes are given only for firm matches. Size is omitted from some rows. Given values are once, few, many or a class for expanded clones.

V,D,size,J,CDR3,DNA
TRBV28,TRBD2,once,TRBJ2-2,CASSLLGVAGLYGELFF,TGTGCCAGCAGTTTACTGGGGGTAGCGGGATTATACGGGGAGCTGTTTTTT
TRBV5-4,TRBD1,-,TRBJ2-7,CASKAGGEGYEQYF,TGTGCCAGCAAGGCAGGGGGCGAAGGGTACGAGCAGTACTTC
TRBV7-3,-,few,TRBJ1-1,CASSQTPGHPNTEAFF,TGTGCCAGCAGCCAAACCCCGGGACACCCGAACACTGAAGCTTTCTTT
TRBV28,-,-,TRBJ2-7,CASSLGRGLPVEQYF,TGTGCCAGCAGTTTAGGCAGGGGCCTACCAGTCGAGCAGTACTTC
TRBV7-9,-,-,TRBJ2-1,CASSRSRVEQFF,TGTGCCAGCAGCAGGTCGAGGGTTGAGCAGTTCTTC
TRBV6-5,TRBD1,-,TRBJ1-5,CASSPGTATYQPQHF,TGTGCCAGCAGTCCCGGGACAGCGACGTATCAGCCCCAGCATTTT
TRBV19,TRBD1,-,TRBJ1-2,CASSTGGQGVYTF,TGTGCCAGTAGCACGGGGGGACAGGGTGTCTACACCTTC
TRBV7-9,TRBD1,-,TRBJ1-1,CASREDRTITEAFF,TGTGCCAGCAGAGAGGACAGGACGATCACTGAAGCTTTCTTT
TRBV7-3,-,-,TRBJ2-1,CASSRRDNEQFF,TGTGCCAGCAGCCGAAGAGACAATGAGCAGTTCTTC
TRBV30,-,-,TRBJ2-3,CAWTSLLSYLSTDTQYF,TGTGCCTGGACTTCCTTACTATCCTACCTAAGCACAGATACGCAGTATTTT